The 25 T cell receptor beta chains below come from one sample, sequenced in a study of blood T cell repertoires in COVID-19. Some clones are missing from TCRdb's copy, which holds only in-frame ones; the method was immunoSEQ multiplex PCR. This table has 200,000 to 250,000 clones, over 80% appearing once. What was sequenced was PBMCs or T cells enriched from blood (not recorded which). The receptors come from a man aged 50 to 60 who had been exposed to COVID-19.

V and J are TRBV7-2 and TRBJ1-5; 9 bases align to TRBD1. J was trimmed by 1 base and V by 7 bases; bases with no gene match: 5. CDR3 length: 15 residues. CDR1 and CDR2 from the germline V gene are SGHTA and FQGNSA. The CDR3 spells CASTPTGGSNQPQHF. The CDR3 nucleotides are TGTGCCAGCACGCCGACAGGGGGAAGCAATCAGCCCCAGCATTTT.

The V gene is TRBV5-1, the J gene TRBJ1-6, with D tentatively TRBD1 (5 bases). Trimming left V 0 bases short and J 5 bases short, with 15 bases between. The CDR3 contains 17 residues. Germline CDR1 SGHRS, CDR2 YFSETQ. CDR3 in amino acids: CASSLGAGFADNSPLHF. As DNA, the CDR3 is TGCGCCAGCAGCTTGGGGGCAGGGTTCGCCGATAATTCACCCCTCCACTTT.

The chain links TRBV28 to TRBJ2-7, with TRBD1 matching 7 bases. The CDR3 spans 16 residues. Germline loops: CDR1 MDHEN, CDR2 SYDVKM. Trimming took 4 bases from V and 0 from J; bases not matched to a gene: 9. The CDR3: CASSSNRGISSYEQYV. For the CDR3, the DNA is TGTGCCAGCAGTTCAAACAGGGGAATCAGCTCCTACGAGCAGTACGTC.

This chain connects TRBV2 to TRBJ2-7; TRBD2 agrees at 7 bases. The CDR3 length is 14 residues. Germline V lookup: CDR1 SNHLY, CDR2 FYNNEI. The ends lost 5 bases at V and 6 bases at J; junction bases unmatched: 10. CDR3 sequence reads: CASSILARFGEQYV. The CDR3 nucleotides are TGTGCCAGCAGTATACTAGCGCGGTTTGGCGAGCAGTACGTC.

The chain has TRBV11-3 and TRBJ1-1; D is unresolved. Germline V gives CDR1 SGHNT, CDR2 YENEEA. There are 15 residues in the CDR3. V gave up 0 bases and J gave up 10 bases, with 18 bases separating them. In DNA form, the CDR3 reads TGTGCCAGCAGCTTAGATTTCTCGGTAAGAACAGCAGCTTTCTTT. Amino acid sequence: CASSLDFSVRTAAFF.

This chain uses TRBV24-1 with TRBJ1-5; D call uncertain. Germline CDR1 reads KGHDR; CDR2 reads SFDVKD. V was clipped by 1 base and J by 4 bases, with 10 bases between them. The CDR3 runs 15 residues. The CDR3 coding sequence is TGTGCCACCAGTGATTTCAGGTCCCCTAATCAGCCCCAGCATTTT. The encoded protein is CATSDFRSPNQPQHF.

The chain carries TRBV7-2 and TRBJ1-6, with 7 bases lining up with TRBD1. The V gene's germline CDR1 is SGHTA and CDR2 FQGNSA. The CDR3 totals 16 residues. V shed 2 bases and J 10 bases; nucleotides not matched to a gene: 11. Here the CDR3 reads CASSLRQGIGSSPLHF. For the CDR3, the DNA is TGTGCCAGCAGCTTAAGACAGGGAATAGGATCCTCACCCCTCCACTTT.

The V and J genes are TRBV5-5 and TRBJ1-5; 7 bases fit TRBD1. The CDR3 covers 17 residues. CDR1 SGHKS and CDR2 YYEKEE come from the germline V gene (reference sequence). V lost 4 bases and J lost 0; bases outside the gene matches: 10. The CDR3 is CASSVRTGEYSNQPQHF. The CDR3 DNA sequence: TGTGCCAGCAGCGTTAGAACAGGGGAATATAGCAATCAGCCCCAGCATTTT.

The chain carries TRBV11-2 and TRBJ1-6, with D possibly TRBD1 on 6 matching bases. Deletions cut 5 bases from V and 4 bases from J, with 9 bases between. The CDR3 runs 14 residues. The germline V gene has CDR1 SGHAT and CDR2 FQNNGV. Written as DNA, the CDR3 is TGTGCCAGCAGCCAAGGGGGTTATAATTCACCCCTCCACTTT. Encoded protein: CASSQGGYNSPLHF.

This clone was seen once. V is TRBV12-3 or TRBV12-4 and J is TRBJ2-1; no clear D gene. This CDR3 spans 12 amino acids. V was clipped by 6 bases and J by 8 bases, with 11 bases between them. The CDR3 spells CASSQRGDEQFF. CDR3 coding DNA: TGTGCCAGCAGCCAGCGAGGAGATGAGCAGTTCTTC.

The V and J genes are TRBV6-5 and TRBJ1-1; 8 bases align to TRBD1. The trim removed 6 bases at V and 3 bases at J, leaving 9 bases unmatched. This CDR3 region has 15 residues. CDR1 is MNHEY and CDR2 is SVGAGI in the germline V gene. The CDR3 coding sequence is TGTGCCAGCAGCCCAGGGGGCGCGGCGTACACTGAAGCTTTCTTT. This encodes CASSPGGAAYTEAFF.

This chain connects TRBV10-3 to TRBJ2-5, with D perhaps TRBD2 (5 bases). Germline loops: CDR1 ENHRY, CDR2 SYGVKD. The CDR3 has 15 amino acids. V shed 0 bases and J shed 1 base, with 9 bases lying between them. As DNA, the CDR3 is TGTGCCATCAGTGAGTCACGGGGAAGCCAAGAGACCCAGTACTTC. Protein sequence: CAISESRGSQETQYF.

V usage is TRBV3-1 (or the pseudogene TRBV3-2) and J usage is TRBJ2-2, with 9 bases aligning to TRBD1. V was pared by 3 bases and J by 5 bases, with 7 bases of the junction left unmatched. This CDR3 has 16 amino acids. CDR1 is LGHDT, CDR2 YNNKEL, per germline (reference sequence). The CDR3 DNA reads as TGTGCCAGCAGCCAGACGAGACAGGGGGTAACCGGGGAGCTGTTTTTT. This translates into CASSQTRQGVTGELFF.

The V call is TRBV30, the J call TRBJ2-7, with 7 positions matching TRBD2. CDR3 size: 14 residues. After removal of 3 bases from V and 2 bases from J, the junction contained 7 bases not matched to a gene. Per germline, CDR1 GTSNPN and CDR2 SVGIG (reference sequence). CDR3 residues: CAWSPGGPPYEQYF. The CDR3 nucleotides are TGTGCCTGGAGCCCGGGGGGTCCTCCCTACGAGCAGTACTTC.

The chain employs TRBV6-6 and TRBJ2-2; a weak D match, TRBD1 (6 bases). This CDR3 has 13 amino acids. In germline, CDR1 is MNHNY, CDR2 SVGAGI (reference sequence). CDR3 loop: CTTGTPNTGELFF. CDR3 DNA: TGTACCACCGGGACACCAAACACCGGGGAGCTGTTTTTT.

The chain combines TRBV5-5 with TRBJ2-3, with D possibly TRBD2 on 7 matching bases. V was pared by 3 bases and J by 8 bases, with 22 bases between. This CDR3 is 16 amino acids long. Germline V gene sequence: CDR1 SGHKS, CDR2 YYEKEE (reference sequence). CDR3 coding DNA: TGTGCCAGCAGCTCTCACCCCGGGGGGACACCAGGTACGCAGTATTTT. Protein: CASSSHPGGTPGTQYF.

This chain joins TRBV5-1 and TRBJ2-5; 8 bases fit TRBD2. V was clipped by 6 bases and J by 3 bases; unmatched bases: 4. This CDR3 is 13 amino acids long. Looked up from germline, CDR1 is SGHRS and CDR2 is YFSETQ. CDR3 region: CASNGGAEETQYF. For the CDR3, the DNA is TGCGCCAGCAACGGGGGGGCCGAAGAGACCCAGTACTTC. Based on the CDR3 plus reference TRBV5-1 and TRBJ2-5, the full variable domain is KAGVTQTPRYLIKTRGQQVTLSCSPISGHRSVSWYQQTPGQGLQFLFEYFSETQRNKGNFPGRFSGRQFSNSRSEMNVSTLELGDSALYLCASNGGAEETQYFGPGTRLLVL.

This chain links TRBV19 with TRBJ2-2; D perhaps matches TRBD1 (6 bases). CDR1 and CDR2 from the germline V gene are LNHDA and SQIVND (reference sequence). Trimming removed 9 bases at V and 3 bases at J, with 17 bases between. This CDR3 is built from 15 residues. In DNA, the CDR3 is TGTGCCAGCATCCGGGACAACCGCCACACCGGGGAGCTGTTTTTT. Residues: CASIRDNRHTGELFF.

This clone was counted between two and nine times. CDR3 amino acids: CASSLGPGSTYEQYV. DNA for the CDR3: TGTGCCAGCAGCTTGGGCCCAGGGTCGACCTACGAGCAGTACGTC. J is TRBJ2-7 and V is TRBV5-8; TRBD1 is a possible D gene (5 bases). Germline V gene data show CDR1 as SGHTS and CDR2 as YDEGEE. V shed 0 bases and J shed 2 bases, with 12 bases lying between them. The CDR3 has 15 amino acids.

The chain employs TRBV30 and TRBJ2-3; 8 bases are a match to TRBD2. The germline gives CDR1 GTSNPN, CDR2 SVGIG (reference sequence). V lost 4 bases to trimming and J lost 2 bases; unmatched junction nucleotides: 5. The CDR3 sequence is 14 residues long. The CDR3 protein is CAWKPAGDTDTQYF. The CDR3 bases are TGTGCCTGGAAACCAGCGGGGGACACAGATACGCAGTATTTT.

The chain recombines TRBV3-1 (or the pseudogene TRBV3-2) with TRBJ2-7; 9 positions match TRBD2. Germline V CDR1 and CDR2: LGHDT, YNNKEL (reference sequence). The CDR3 spans 15 residues. V lost 4 bases and J lost 2; bases outside the gene matches: 6. CDR3 bases: TGTGCCAGCAGCCGGGGGACTAGCCCAGCCTACGAGCAGTACTTC. It yields the protein CASSRGTSPAYEQYF.

This clone was seen more than once but under ten times. The rearrangement links TRBV5-1 to TRBJ2-2; D not certain. The ends were cut back, 0 bases at V and 1 base at J, with 4 bases in the middle. The CDR3 is 14 amino acids. The V gene's germline CDR1 is SGHRS and CDR2 YFSETQ. The CDR3 sequence: CASSLDGNTGELFF. The CDR3 DNA is TGCGCCAGCAGCTTGGACGGGAACACCGGGGAGCTGTTTTTT.

The V call is TRBV27, the J call TRBJ2-2; the match to TRBD2 covers 12 bases. Germline trimming cut 4 bases from V and 1 base from J; bases unmatched to any gene: 10. Germline V gene lookup returns CDR1 MNHEY and CDR2 SMNVEV (reference sequence). The CDR3 runs to 19 residues. The CDR3 DNA follows: TGTGCCAGCAGTTCACTAGCGGGGGGCCGCCATAAGAACACCGGGGAGCTGTTTTTT. Its translation: CASSSLAGGRHKNTGELFF.

V and J are TRBV11-1 and TRBJ2-7; D perhaps matches TRBD1 (6 bases). Germline lookup yields CDR1 SGHAT and CDR2 FQDESV (reference sequence). This CDR3 spans 15 amino acids. The V end was cut by 2 bases, the J end by 6 bases, with 17 bases between. CDR3: CASSLRPGHHPEQYV. Here the CDR3 DNA reads TGTGCCAGCAGCTTACGTCCGGGACACCATCCCGAGCAGTACGTC.

This chain joins TRBV28 and TRBJ1-4; TRBD1 might be the D (6 bases). CDR3 length: 15 residues. Germline V gene sequence: CDR1 MDHEN, CDR2 SYDVKM. With 2 bases removed from V and 5 bases from J, the gap between germline ends came to 12 bases. CDR3 bases: TGTGCCAGCAGTTTAATAGGGGGTGGGAATGAAAAACTGTTTTTT. Its translation: CASSLIGGGNEKLFF.